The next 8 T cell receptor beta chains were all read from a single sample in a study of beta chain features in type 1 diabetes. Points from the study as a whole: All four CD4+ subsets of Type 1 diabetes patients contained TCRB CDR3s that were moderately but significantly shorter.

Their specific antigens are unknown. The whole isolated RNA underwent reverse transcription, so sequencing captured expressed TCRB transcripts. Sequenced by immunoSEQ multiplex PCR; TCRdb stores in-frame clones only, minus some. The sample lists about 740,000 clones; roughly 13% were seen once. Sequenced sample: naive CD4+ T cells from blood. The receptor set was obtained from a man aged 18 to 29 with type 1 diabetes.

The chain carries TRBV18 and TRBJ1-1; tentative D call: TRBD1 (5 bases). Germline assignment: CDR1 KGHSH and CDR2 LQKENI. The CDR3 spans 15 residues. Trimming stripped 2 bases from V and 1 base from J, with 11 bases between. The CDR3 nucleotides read TGTGCCAGCTCACCAGTGGGGGGAGAGAACACTGAAGCTTTCTTT. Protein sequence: CASSPVGGENTEAFF.

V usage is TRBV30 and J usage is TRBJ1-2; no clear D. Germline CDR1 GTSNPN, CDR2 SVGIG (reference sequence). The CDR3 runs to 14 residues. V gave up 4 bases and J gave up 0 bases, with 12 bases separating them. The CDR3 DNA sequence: TGTGCCTGGACCTTTAGCGTACCTAACTATGGCTACACCTTC. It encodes CAWTFSVPNYGYTF. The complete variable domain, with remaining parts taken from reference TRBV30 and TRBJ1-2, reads SQTIHQWPATLVQPVGSPLSLECTVEGTSNPNLYWYRQAAGRGLQLLFYSVGIGQISSEVPQNLSASRPQDRQFILSSKKLLLSDSGFYLCAWTFSVPNYGYTFGSGTRLTVV.

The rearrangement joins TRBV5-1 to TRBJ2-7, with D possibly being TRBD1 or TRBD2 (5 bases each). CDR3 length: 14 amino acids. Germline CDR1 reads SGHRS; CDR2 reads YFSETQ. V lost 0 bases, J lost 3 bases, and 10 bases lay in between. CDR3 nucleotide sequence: TGCGCCAGCAGCTTGGGGGGCGGGTACTACGAGCAGTACTTC. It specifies CASSLGGGYYEQYF.

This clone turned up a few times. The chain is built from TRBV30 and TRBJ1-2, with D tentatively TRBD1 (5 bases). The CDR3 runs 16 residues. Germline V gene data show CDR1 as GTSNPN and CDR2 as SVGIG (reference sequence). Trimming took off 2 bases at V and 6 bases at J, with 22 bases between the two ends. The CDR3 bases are TGTGCCTGGAGTCCGGGGCGATTAACCCGATATAATGGCTACACCTTC. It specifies CAWSPGRLTRYNGYTF.

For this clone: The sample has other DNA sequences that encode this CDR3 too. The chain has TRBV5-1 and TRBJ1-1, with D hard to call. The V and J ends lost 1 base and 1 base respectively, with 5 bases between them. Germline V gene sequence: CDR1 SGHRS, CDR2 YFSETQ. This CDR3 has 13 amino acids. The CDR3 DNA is TGCGCCAGCAGCTTGTCTGAGAACACTGAAGCTTTCTTT. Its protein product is CASSLSENTEAFF.

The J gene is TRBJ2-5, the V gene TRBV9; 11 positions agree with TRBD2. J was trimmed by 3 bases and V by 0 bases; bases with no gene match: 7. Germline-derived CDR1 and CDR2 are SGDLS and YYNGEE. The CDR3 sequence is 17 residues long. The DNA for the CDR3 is TGTGCCAGCAGCGTAGCACATCAACTAGCGGGGGAAGAGACCCAGTACTTC. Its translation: CASSVAHQLAGEETQYF.

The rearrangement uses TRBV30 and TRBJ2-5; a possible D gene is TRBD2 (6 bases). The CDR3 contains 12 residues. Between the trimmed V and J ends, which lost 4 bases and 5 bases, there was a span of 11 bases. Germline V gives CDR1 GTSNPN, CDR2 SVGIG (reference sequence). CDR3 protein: CAWIAGGETQYF. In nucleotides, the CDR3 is TGTGCCTGGATCGCTGGGGGGGAGACCCAGTACTTC.

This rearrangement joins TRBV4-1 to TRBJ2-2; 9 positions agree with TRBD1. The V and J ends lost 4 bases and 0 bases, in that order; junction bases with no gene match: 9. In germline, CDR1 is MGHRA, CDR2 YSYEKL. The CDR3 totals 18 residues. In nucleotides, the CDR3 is TGCGCCAGCAGCCGCCAAGCCACAGGGGGCGCGAACACCGGGGAGCTGTTTTTT. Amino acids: CASSRQATGGANTGELFF.